The T cell receptor beta chain under discussion was sequenced for a study of response to subunit inactivated influenza vaccine. TCRdb analysed the RT-PCR reads with MiXCR anew, one entry per CDR3 protein. The table lists some 500,000 distinct CDR3 sequences, around 25% of them singletons. The CDR3 covers 16 residues. Germline CDR1 reads LGHNA; CDR2 reads YSLEER. The junction had 6 bases not matched to a gene; V was cut back by 0 bases and J by 5 bases. The input for sequencing was CD4+ T cells sorted from PBMCs, taken 4 to 6 days after vaccination. This rearrangement joins TRBV4-3 to TRBJ1-1; 10 positions match TRBD1. This clonotype originated in a man aged 45-60 years who received an inactivated influenza vaccine. As DNA, the CDR3 is TGCGCCAGCAGCCAAGATACGGGGACAGGGGATACTGAAGCTTTCTTT. It yields the protein CASSQDTGTGDTEAFF.